The rows below give T cell receptor beta chains drawn from one sample of a study of identical twins. TCRdb redid the calling of the 5' RACE reads with MiXCR, one entry per CDR3 protein. The sample records about 720,000 distinct CDR3 sequences, about 20% being singletons. The same data also contributed to another study, on T cells expressing NK-cell markers.

The sequencing sample was made of PBMCs. The receptors were gathered from a woman aged 18-29 years in good health. CDR3s include the opening cysteine and the closing phenylalanine or tryptophan. A D gene is named only where the DNA matches it firmly. Size is stated for part of the rows, as once, few or many counts, or as a class when the clone is expanded.

TRBJ1-1 . . TRBV6-6 TGTGCCCATGGACGGTATCAGACTGAAGCTTTCTTT CAHGRYQTEAFF
TRBJ2-5 . TRBD1 TRBV7-8 TGTGCCAGCAGCCCCCGTCCCGGGACAGTCTCGGGGACCCAGTACTTC CASSPRPGTVSGTQYF
TRBJ1-6 . TRBD1 TRBV3-1 TGTGCCAGCTGCCGCTGGACAGGTGTTGAAAATTCACCCCTCCACTTT CASCRWTGVENSPLHF
TRBJ2-7 . . TRBV29-1 TGCAGCGTTGGAACCGACGGAGCCTACGAGCAGTACTTC CSVGTDGAYEQYF
TRBJ2-2 once TRBD1 TRBV6-1 TGTGCCAGCAGTCCCCAGAGATGGACAGGGAGATCCACCGGGGAGCTGTTTTTT CASSPQRWTGRSTGELFF
TRBJ2-7 . TRBD1 TRBV3-1 TGTGCCAGCAGCCGACGAATCCGACAGGGTCTCTACGAGCAGTACTTC CASSRRIRQGLYEQYF
TRBJ2-3 few TRBD1 TRBV11-2 TGTGCCAGCAGAACCCCCCGACAGGGCGGTACGCAGTATTTT CASRTPRQGGTQYF
TRBJ2-7 . TRBD1 TRBV7-9 TGTGCCAGCAGCCCGGGACAGGGAAGTATCTACGAGCAGTACTTC CASSPGQGSIYEQYF
TRBJ2-7 many TRBD2 TRBV5-1 TGTGCCAGCAGTTCCCTAGCGGGATCCTACGAGCAGTACTTC CASSSLAGSYEQYF
TRBJ2-1 . TRBD2 TRBV12-3/TRBV12-4 TGTGCCAGCAGTTTCAGCGGGAGCCAGAATGACTACAATGAGCAGTTCTTC CASSFSGSQNDYNEQFF
TRBJ2-1 many . TRBV12-3/TRBV12-4 TGCGCCAGCAGCTTCGGGGGTCATGAGCAGTTCTTC CASSFGGHEQFF
TRBJ2-4 once . TRBV28 TGTGCCAGCAGTTTTCTACTCCGGGACAAAAACATTCAGTACTTC CASSFLLRDKNIQYF
TRBJ2-2 . . TRBV25-1 TGTGCCAGCCGAAGCAGGGAAACCGGGGAGCTGTTTTTT CASRSRETGELFF
TRBJ2-7 . . TRBV5-5 TGTGCCAGCAGCTTGCTGGTTCCCTACGAGCAGTACTTC CASSLLVPYEQYF
TRBJ2-2 . . TRBV20-1 TGCAGTGCTCCAGCGGACACCGGGGAGCTGTTTTTT CSAPADTGELFF
TRBJ2-3 . TRBD2 TRBV10-3 TGTGCCACAAAGGTGGGGCCTAGCGGGACAGATACGCAGTATTTT CATKVGPSGTDTQYF
TRBJ2-7 . TRBD1 TRBV7-9 TGTGCCAGCAGCTCCCGGGACAGGGGGCGCGAGCAGTACTTC CASSSRDRGREQYF
TRBJ2-3 . . TRBV30 TGTGCCTGGAGTGCACCGGGGGTTAGGACGCATACGCAGTATTTT CAWSAPGVRTHTQYF
TRBJ2-7 . . TRBV7-2 TGTGCCAGCAGCGTTGACCTAGCGAGCGAGCAGTACTTC CASSVDLASEQYF
TRBJ2-2 few . TRBV7-2 TGTGCCAGCAGCCATGCGGTTTACACCGGGGAGCTGTTTTTT CASSHAVYTGELFF
TRBJ2-3 . . TRBV19 TGTGCCAGTAGTATGATATACAGCAGCACAGATACGCAGTATTTT CASSMIYSSTDTQYF
TRBJ2-3 many . TRBV7-9 TGTGCCAGCAGCTTAGTGGTCTCAGATACGCAGTATTTT CASSLVVSDTQYF
TRBJ2-7 few . TRBV29-1 TGCAGCGTTTCTGCTGCAGACTACGAGCAGTACTTC CSVSAADYEQYF
TRBJ2-3 few . TRBV7-9 TGTGCCACCCGACGGACCTTCACAGATACGCAACCCCATTTT CATRRTFTDTQPHF
TRBJ2-1 few . TRBV7-2 TGTGCCAGCAGCACTAACCTAGGGGTCAATGAGCAGTTCTTC CASSTNLGVNEQFF
TRBJ2-7 . . TRBV4-2 TGTGCCAGCAGCCAAGGACTACTCTACGAGCAGTACTTC CASSQGLLYEQYF
TRBJ2-7 few TRBD2 TRBV12-3/TRBV12-4 TGTGCCAGCAGTCAGCGGGAGAGATCCTACGAGCAGTACTTC CASSQRERSYEQYF
TRBJ2-3 . TRBD1 TRBV12-5 TGTGCTAGTGGCCCAGGGGGACGTGCGGGAGATACGCAGTATTTT CASGPGGRAGDTQYF
TRBJ1-1 . . TRBV28 TGTGCCAGCAGTTTCCCCAGGACGTTGGCTGAAGCTTTCTTT CASSFPRTLAEAFF
TRBJ2-1 few . TRBV6-1 TGTGCCAGCAGGCAGCGTCCATACAATGAGCAGTTCTTC CASRQRPYNEQFF
TRBJ1-1 once TRBD1 TRBV5-1 TGCGCCAGCAGCCGGGACAGCTTGAACACTGAAGCTTTCTTT CASSRDSLNTEAFF
TRBJ2-1 many . TRBV5-1 TGCGCCAGCAGCTCGACCGGGACTCTGGGGAATGAGCAGTTCTTC CASSSTGTLGNEQFF
TRBJ2-7 many TRBD2 TRBV20-1 TGCAGTGCTATCCTTTATAGCGGGGGGGTCTCCTACGAGCAGTACTTC CSAILYSGGVSYEQYF
TRBJ1-6 few . TRBV6-1 TGTGCCAGCAAGCCTGACAGCTCCTATAATTCACCCCTCCACTTT CASKPDSSYNSPLHF
TRBJ2-3 few . TRBV20-1 TGCAGTGCTAACCAACAGCCTCGACCCAGCAGACAGTATTTT CSANQQPRPSRQYF
TRBJ2-2 few . TRBV20-1 TGCAGTGCTATAGTACTAGAATTAAACACCGGGGAGCTGTTTTTT CSAIVLELNTGELFF
TRBJ2-5 . TRBD1 TRBV5-1 TGCGCCAGCAGAACGACGACAGGGATTGCAGAGACCCAGTACTTC CASRTTTGIAETQYF
TRBJ1-1 many . TRBV5-5 TGTGCCAGCAGACAGCAGGGGAGGTCCACTGAAGCTTTCTTT CASRQQGRSTEAFF
TRBJ1-1 few . TRBV10-3 TGTGCCATCAGGCGGGATCCGAACACTGAAGCTTTCTTT CAIRRDPNTEAFF
TRBJ2-3 . TRBD1 TRBV20-1 TGCAGTGCTCGGACCGGGACAGCTTCTCTCGGTACAGATACGCAGTATTTT CSARTGTASLGTDTQYF
TRBJ2-7 few TRBD1 TRBV5-6 TGTGCCAGCACGACAGGGGGAAACTACGAGCAGTACTTC CASTTGGNYEQYF
TRBJ2-5 many TRBD1 TRBV6-5 TGTGCCAGCAGTTACAGGACCGACAGGGGGGGCGAGACCCAGTACTTC CASSYRTDRGGETQYF
TRBJ2-1 few . TRBV5-1 TGCGCCAGCAGCTTCTTAGCGGAGTCCTACAATGAGCAGTTCTTC CASSFLAESYNEQFF
TRBJ1-2 many TRBD1 TRBV20-1 TGCAGTGCACAGAGGACAGGGACTTACGGCTACACCTTC CSAQRTGTYGYTF
TRBJ1-2 few TRBD1 TRBV5-1 TGCGCCAGCAGCTTAACCGGACAGGGGGCTGATGGCTACACCTTC CASSLTGQGADGYTF
TRBJ2-1 few . TRBV29-1 TGCAGCGTTGAAGCTCGCCAGGTATCCTACAATGAGCAGTTCTTC CSVEARQVSYNEQFF
TRBJ1-2 . . TRBV24-1 TGTGCCTCCCATTTTGCGGGGTTTTTCTATGGCTACACCTTC CASHFAGFFYGYTF
TRBJ2-1 few . TRBV6-1 TGTGCCAGCAGCGCTCGCATAGGGAGTAATGAGCAGTTCTTC CASSARIGSNEQFF
TRBJ2-5 . . TRBV15 TGTGCCACCAGCTTGTCAGAGACCCAGTACTTC CATSLSETQYF
TRBJ1-1 few . TRBV7-2 TGTGCCAGCAGCCCGTCCTTGGCGAACACTGAAGCTTTCTTT CASSPSLANTEAFF
TRBJ2-7 . . TRBV7-9 TGTGCCAGCAGCTTAGGTGGCAGCCTCTCCTACGAGCAGTACTTC CASSLGGSLSYEQYF
TRBJ2-2 . TRBD2 TRBV27 TGTGCCAGCAGTTTGGGGCTAGCGGGAGGGGACACCGGGGAGCTGTTTTTT CASSLGLAGGDTGELFF
TRBJ2-2 few . TRBV6-5 TGTGCCAGCAGTTACGGATGGGGAGGTGGCACCGGGGAGCTGTTTTTT CASSYGWGGGTGELFF
TRBJ2-3 . . TRBV5-1 TGCGCCAGCAGCCCCAGGGGGGACCCTAGCACAGATACGCAGTATTTT CASSPRGDPSTDTQYF
TRBJ2-2 . TRBD1 TRBV12-3/TRBV12-4 TGTGCCAGCAGCCGTGCTCCGGGACAGGGGAGCACCGGGGAGCTGTTTTTT CASSRAPGQGSTGELFF
TRBJ2-3 . . TRBV7-9 TGTGCCAGCTCATGGACTGGGACAGATACGCAGTATTTT CASSWTGTDTQYF
TRBJ1-5 few . TRBV12-3/TRBV12-4 TGTGCCAGCACCCAGTCGGGGGGTCAGCCCCAGCATTTT CASTQSGGQPQHF